These T cell receptor beta chains were read from a single sample in a study of cytomegalovirus exposure and HLA in healthy donors. The assay was immunoSEQ multiplex PCR, and TCRdb's table has in-frame clones only and misses some. The sample lists around 84,000 clones; over 65% were seen once. Sequencing was performed on PBMCs. The receptors stem from a middle-aged man in good health and CMV-seronegative. CDR3s leave out the opening cysteine and the closing phenylalanine or tryptophan. Not every row has a clone size; where given, it reads once, few, many or a size class.

J: TRBJ2-7; V: TRBV5-1; size: -; CDR3: ASSYGQSYEQY
J: TRBJ2-7; V: TRBV6-6; size: -; CDR3: ASRSPYGTLFYEQY
J: TRBJ1-1; V: TRBV27; size: few; CDR3: ASKRLTGDLGTEAF
J: TRBJ2-1; V: TRBV29-1; size: -; CDR3: SVTGGTYNEQF
J: TRBJ2-3; V: TRBV27; size: -; CDR3: ASSERGGARMNTQY
J: TRBJ2-1; V: TRBV7-3; size: -; CDR3: ASSLNARGGSYNEQF
J: TRBJ2-3; V: TRBV9; size: -; CDR3: ASSVGVSTSGDTQY
J: TRBJ1-2; V: TRBV5-1; size: once; CDR3: ASSDVGTRGYGYT
J: TRBJ1-5; V: TRBV4-3; size: -; CDR3: ASSHGHGTNQPQH
J: TRBJ1-4; V: TRBV27; size: -; CDR3: ASSPRQGRNEKLF
J: TRBJ2-7; V: TRBV2; size: -; CDR3: ASRGDSAAYEQY
J: TRBJ1-6; V: TRBV4-1; size: -; CDR3: ASSQDGAGEGYNSPLH
J: TRBJ1-1; V: TRBV5-4; size: few; CDR3: ASSFRGTALGAF
J: TRBJ2-2; V: TRBV5-8; size: -; CDR3: ASRLRRIENTGELF
J: TRBJ1-3; V: TRBV25-1; size: -; CDR3: ASNRGSGNTIY
J: TRBJ1-5; V: TRBV6-5; size: -; CDR3: ASRRYRGQEQPQH
J: TRBJ1-4; V: TRBV19; size: -; CDR3: ASSQGSTKLF
J: TRBJ2-5; V: TRBV5-4; size: once; CDR3: ASSTQEAQY
J: TRBJ2-7; V: TRBV19; size: -; CDR3: ASSASGPYEQY
J: TRBJ1-2; V: TRBV28; size: -; CDR3: ASSYGQGDGYT
J: -; V: TRBV6-6; size: -; CDR3: ASSYPRTGADEQY
J: TRBJ2-1; V: TRBV11-3; size: -; CDR3: ASSLVRQVTNEQF
J: TRBJ2-2; V: TRBV6-5; size: -; CDR3: ASSYFTGGITGELF
J: TRBJ2-7; V: TRBV5-1; size: -; CDR3: ASSPSSDAYEQY
J: TRBJ1-5; V: TRBV30; size: -; CDR3: AWSPKGQGYQPQH
J: TRBJ2-5; V: TRBV5-4; size: few; CDR3: ASSLRLAGDETQY
J: TRBJ1-1; V: TRBV7-9; size: few; CDR3: SSSGRAHRGRVTEAF
J: TRBJ2-3; V: TRBV7-2; size: once; CDR3: ASSLRQGRGYTDTQY
J: TRBJ1-1; V: TRBV28; size: once; CDR3: ASRGTENTEAF
J: TRBJ2-7; V: TRBV4-1; size: -; CDR3: ASSQGLDSHEQY
J: TRBJ2-2; V: TRBV5-6; size: -; CDR3: ASSRASGVAGELF
J: TRBJ2-2; V: TRBV7-3; size: -; CDR3: ASRIDRTGELF
J: TRBJ1-3; V: TRBV30; size: -; CDR3: AFDSSSGNTIY
J: TRBJ1-3; V: TRBV28; size: once; CDR3: ASSGDRLGNTIY
J: TRBJ1-2; V: TRBV6-1; size: -; CDR3: ASTPFGQNYGYT
J: TRBJ2-2; V: TRBV6-1; size: few; CDR3: ASSEVGRAGELF
J: TRBJ1-5; V: TRBV30; size: once; CDR3: AWGLYSNQPQH
J: TRBJ1-6; V: TRBV9; size: -; CDR3: ASSAHLEDSPLH
J: TRBJ2-7; V: TRBV6-5; size: -; CDR3: ATKAAGASYEQY
J: TRBJ2-7; V: TRBV11-3; size: -; CDR3: ASSQTSGVYEQY
J: TRBJ2-2; V: TRBV7-6; size: once; CDR3: ASSPNVNTGELF
J: -; V: TRBV4-3; size: -; CDR3: ASSRFEQGAAYEQY
J: TRBJ2-1; V: TRBV6-1; size: -; CDR3: ASSSFIQGMEQF
J: TRBJ1-5; V: TRBV7-9; size: -; CDR3: ASSLGSGSNQPQH
J: TRBJ2-1; V: TRBV19; size: -; CDR3: ASSRGLAGSYNEQF
J: TRBJ2-7; V: TRBV6-5; size: once; CDR3: ASSTRDRGSYEQY
J: TRBJ2-3; V: TRBV5-4; size: -; CDR3: ASSLASGGSTDTQY
J: TRBJ1-3; V: TRBV2; size: -; CDR3: ASSARFPGTIY
J: TRBJ1-5; V: TRBV10-3; size: few; CDR3: AISEDRGGGQPQH
J: TRBJ2-5; V: TRBV5-1; size: -; CDR3: ASREGTGQETQY
J: TRBJ1-1; V: TRBV7-9; size: -; CDR3: ASSTGMAEAF